A selection of T cell receptor beta chains follows, all from one sample in a study of cytomegalovirus exposure and HLA in healthy donors. Produced via immunoSEQ multiplex PCR; TCRdb's table is partial and in-frame only. This listing includes roughly 53,000 clones. Sequencing was performed on PBMCs. Receptors were obtained from a female donor in good health and CMV-seronegative. Each CDR3 is given with its conserved first and last residue. The D gene is left open where the match is weak.

V: TRBV21-1
D: .
J: TRBJ1-1
DNA: TGTGCCAGCAGCGAAAGAGAGGCTTTCTTT
CDR3: CASSEREAFF

V: TRBV29-1
D: TRBD1
J: TRBJ1-6
DNA: TGCAGCGTGGGGGACAGGGAAAACTCACCCCTCCACTTT
CDR3: CSVGDRENSPLHF

V: TRBV4-2
D: TRBD1
J: TRBJ2-7
DNA: TGTGCCAGCAGCCAAACCCGGACAGGGGGCAACGAGCAGTACTTC
CDR3: CASSQTRTGGNEQYF

V: TRBV4-2
D: .
J: TRBJ1-6
DNA: TGTGCCAGCAGCCGGGCTACAGGGAATAATTCACCCCTCCACTTT
CDR3: CASSRATGNNSPLHF

V: TRBV6-5
D: TRBD1
J: TRBJ1-5
DNA: TGTGCCAGCAGTTCGAACAGGGGGGGGCCCCAGCATTTT
CDR3: CASSSNRGGPQHF

V: TRBV7-9
D: TRBD1
J: TRBJ2-7
DNA: TGTGCCAGCAGCTCCGCCGGGACAGCCTACGAGCAGTACTTC
CDR3: CASSSAGTAYEQYF

V: TRBV7-2
D: .
J: TRBJ2-5
DNA: TGTGCCAGCAGACAACAGACCTACCAAGAGACCCAGTACTTC
CDR3: CASRQQTYQETQYF

V: TRBV19
D: TRBD1
J: TRBJ1-5
DNA: TGTGCCAGTAGTACGGACAGGGGGCGAGGTCAGCCCCAGCATTTT
CDR3: CASSTDRGRGQPQHF

V: TRBV6-6
D: .
J: TRBJ2-7
DNA: TGTGCCAGCAGTTACGTCGCGGAGTCCTACGAGCAGTACTTC
CDR3: CASSYVAESYEQYF

V: TRBV4-3
D: .
J: TRBJ2-7
DNA: TGCGCCAGCAGCCCAAGTCTACAGGGTACCAACTACGAGCAGTACTTC
CDR3: CASSPSLQGTNYEQYF

V: TRBV19
D: TRBD2
J: TRBJ2-7
DNA: TGTGCCAGTAGTTCGCCGGGGGAGGGGCAGGACGAGCAGTACTTC
CDR3: CASSSPGEGQDEQYF

V: TRBV6-5
D: TRBD1
J: TRBJ1-2
DNA: TGTGCCAGCAGTCCCCGTACAGGGGTGGGCTATGGCTACACCTTC
CDR3: CASSPRTGVGYGYTF

V: TRBV7-4
D: TRBD2
J: TRBJ2-5
DNA: TGTGCCAGCAGTCCACCGGGACTAGTATGGTGCCAGTACTTC
CDR3: CASSPPGLVWCQYF

V: TRBV19
D: TRBD1
J: TRBJ1-2
DNA: TGTGCCAGTAGTATAGCTAGGGACAGTGCCTATGGCTACACCTTC
CDR3: CASSIARDSAYGYTF

V: TRBV29-1
D: .
J: TRBJ1-2
DNA: TGCAGCGTTCCCCGGGGGACCTCCGATGGCTACACCTTC
CDR3: CSVPRGTSDGYTF

V: TRBV29-1
D: TRBD2
J: TRBJ2-2
DNA: TGCAGCGCCGAACTAGCGGAGAACACCGGGGAGCTGTTTTTT
CDR3: CSAELAENTGELFF

V: TRBV19
D: .
J: TRBJ1-1
DNA: TGTGCCAGTAGTATAGGAGATGACGGGACTGAAGCTTTCTTT
CDR3: CASSIGDDGTEAFF

V: TRBV5-1
D: .
J: TRBJ2-5
DNA: TGCGCCAGCAGCTTGGCCGGGGAGACCCAGTACTTC
CDR3: CASSLAGETQYF

V: TRBV19
D: .
J: TRBJ2-1
DNA: TGTGCCAGTAGTATAGGGGCTAGCAGAATCAGGGAGCAGTTCTTC
CDR3: CASSIGASRIREQFF

V: TRBV18
D: TRBD1
J: TRBJ1-1
DNA: TGTGCCAGCTCAGTTGGACAGGGAATTACTGAAGCTTTCTTT
CDR3: CASSVGQGITEAFF

V: TRBV6-1
D: .
J: TRBJ1-1
DNA: TGTGCCAGCAGTGAAGCGGGGGCACAGAACACTGAAGCTTTCTTT
CDR3: CASSEAGAQNTEAFF

V: TRBV30
D: .
J: TRBJ1-2
DNA: TGTGCCTGGAGTGTACGAACAGATAATGGCTACACCTTC
CDR3: CAWSVRTDNGYTF

V: TRBV29-1
D: TRBD1
J: TRBJ1-1
DNA: TGCAGCGTCCCCCCGGGGACAGGCCCGGTCCCTGACACTGAAGCTTTCTTT
CDR3: CSVPPGTGPVPDTEAFF

V: TRBV11-2
D: .
J: TRBJ2-7
DNA: TGTGCCAGCAGCTTGGGGAGAGAGCAGTACTTC
CDR3: CASSLGREQYF

V: TRBV9
D: TRBD1
J: TRBJ2-1
DNA: TGTGCCAGCAGCGTAGCACAGGGGGCAGGCAATGAGCAGTTCTTC
CDR3: CASSVAQGAGNEQFF

V: TRBV6-5
D: TRBD1
J: TRBJ2-7
DNA: TGTGCCAGCAGTTCCACAGGGGGCTCGTACGAGCAGTACTTC
CDR3: CASSSTGGSYEQYF

V: TRBV4-3
D: .
J: TRBJ2-1
DNA: TGCGCCAGCAGCCAAGATCCCAGGGGATCCTACAATGAGCAGTTCTTC
CDR3: CASSQDPRGSYNEQFF

V: TRBV30
D: .
J: TRBJ1-1
DNA: TGTGCCTGGGGAAAAGGAGTCACTGAAGCTTTCTTT
CDR3: CAWGKGVTEAFF

V: TRBV7-9
D: .
J: TRBJ1-5
DNA: TGTGCCAGCAGCTTAGCGGACAGCTGGGGTAGCAATCAGCCCCAGCATTTT
CDR3: CASSLADSWGSNQPQHF

V: TRBV13
D: .
J: TRBJ2-5
DNA: TGTGCCAGCAGCTTAGGGCGGATCCAAGAGACCCAGTACTTC
CDR3: CASSLGRIQETQYF

V: TRBV9
D: .
J: TRBJ2-5
DNA: TGTGCCAGCAGCGACCAGGGAGGAGTGGAGACCCAGTACTTC
CDR3: CASSDQGGVETQYF

V: TRBV30
D: TRBD2
J: TRBJ2-5
DNA: TGTGCCTGGAGCTCCGACAGACTAGCGGGGGGCAGGAAGACCCAGTACTTC
CDR3: CAWSSDRLAGGRKTQYF

V: TRBV29-1
D: .
J: TRBJ1-2
DNA: TGCAGCGTTGAGGGGGGGGCCAATTATGGCTACACCTTC
CDR3: CSVEGGANYGYTF

V: TRBV2
D: .
J: TRBJ2-7
DNA: TGTGCCAGCAGTATAGAACACAGGGCCACCTACGAGCAGTACTTC
CDR3: CASSIEHRATYEQYF

V: TRBV5-1
D: TRBD1
J: TRBJ2-3
DNA: TGCGCCAGCAGCACAAGGACAGGGGCGGCAGATACGCAGTATTTT
CDR3: CASSTRTGAADTQYF

V: TRBV4-1
D: .
J: TRBJ2-7
DNA: TGCGCCAGCAGCCAAGCTCACTCCGGGGTCTACGAGCAGTACTTC
CDR3: CASSQAHSGVYEQYF